These T cell receptor beta chains were read from a single sample in a study of T cells in Graves' hyperthyroidism and ophthalmopathy. TCRdb re-called the multiplex PCR reads with MiXCR, one entry per CDR3 protein. The data hold hundreds of thousands of distinct CDR3 sequences, with roughly 40% observed a single time. Sequenced input: blood. These receptors came from a man between 18 and 35 years old with Graves' hyperthyroidism. Both conserved end residues are part of each CDR3. D genes are given only for firm matches. Size values are once, few and many counts, or a class for expanded clones, and some rows have none.

J gene	CDR3 length	D gene	V gene	clone size	CDR3 DNA	CDR3 protein
TRBJ2-6	14	TRBD1	TRBV20-1	NA	TGCAGTGCAGACAGGGGGAGGCCGATGAGCGTCCTGACTTTC	CSADRGRPMSVLTF
TRBJ2-7	14	TRBD2	TRBV11-2	NA	TGTGCCTGGGCAACGCAGGGGCTAGCGGGACCCCAGTACTTC	CAWATQGLAGPQYF
TRBJ1-6	15	NA	TRBV6-5	NA	TGTGCCAGCAGTTACTCGTCAGGGGCAAATTCACCCCTCCACTTT	CASSYSSGANSPLHF
TRBJ2-5	13	NA	TRBV29-1	many	TGCAGCGTTGTGCCCGAGGGGGAGGAGACCCAGTACTTC	CSVVPEGEETQYF
TRBJ2-7	14	TRBD1	TRBV7-2	NA	TGTGCCAGCAGCACGAGGGACAGACTCTACGAGCAGTACTTC	CASSTRDRLYEQYF
TRBJ2-5	18	TRBD2	TRBV7-9	NA	TGTGCCAGCAGCTTACCCAGCGGGGGTACCCGGGAGTTGGAGACCCAGTACTTC	CASSLPSGGTRELETQYF
TRBJ2-7	13	NA	TRBV20-1	NA	TGCAGTGCTCCCCCCTGGGACCTCGACGAGCAGTACTTC	CSAPPWDLDEQYF
TRBJ1-2	11	NA	TRBV19	many	TGTGCCAGTAGTAGCAACGGCGGCTACACCTTC	CASSSNGGYTF
TRBJ1-5	16	NA	TRBV12-3/TRBV12-4	NA	TGTGCCAGCAGTTTTGGGTATAACGGAGCAAATCAGCCCCAGCATTTT	CASSFGYNGANQPQHF
TRBJ1-2	13	NA	TRBV11-2	many	TGTGCCAGCAGCCCAACAGGGATCTATGGCTACACCTTC	CASSPTGIYGYTF
TRBJ1-5	13	TRBD1	TRBV4-2	few	TGTGCCAGCAGTCAGGGGGCGAAACAGCCCCAGCATTTT	CASSQGAKQPQHF
TRBJ2-6	10	NA	TRBV13	NA	TGTGCCAGCAGCCCCACGAACCGGACTTTC	CASSPTNRTF
TRBJ1-1	14	NA	TRBV7-9	NA	TGTGCCAGCAGCTACACGGGGCAGTTCTCTGAAGCTTTCTTT	CASSYTGQFSEAFF
TRBJ2-2	11	NA	TRBV7-9	many	TGTGCCAGCAGCATGACCGGGGAGCTGTTTTTT	CASSMTGELFF
TRBJ1-2	14	NA	TRBV12-3/TRBV12-4	once	TGTGCCGGCAGTTTGGAGCTGGTGAGCTATGGCTACACCTTC	CAGSLELVSYGYTF
TRBJ2-7	16	TRBD2	TRBV7-9	NA	TGTGCCAGCAGCTTAGGGGGGACTAGCGGGACCCTCGAGCAGTACTTC	CASSLGGTSGTLEQYF
TRBJ2-2	15	TRBD2	TRBV5-6	NA	TGTGCCAGCAGCTTGGCCCCGGGGGGGCCCGGGGAGCTGTTTTTT	CASSLAPGGPGELFF
TRBJ1-1	14	NA	TRBV12-3/TRBV12-4	NA	TGTGCCAGCAGTTTCCTATCCGGGGGGTTTGAAGCTTTCTTT	CASSFLSGGFEAFF
TRBJ1-1	15	NA	TRBV20-1	NA	TGCAATGCTAGGGATCCTACCAGGGGAGTGCCTGAAGCTTTCTTT	CNARDPTRGVPEAFF
TRBJ1-1	13	NA	TRBV15	many	TGTGCCACCAGCTCTCAGGCCCCCACTGAAGCTTTCTTT	CATSSQAPTEAFF
TRBJ2-7	15	NA	TRBV28	few	TGTGCCAGCAGCGGTACCCGGGACACGTCCTACGAGCAGTACTTC	CASSGTRDTSYEQYF
TRBJ1-5	14	NA	TRBV12-3/TRBV12-4	NA	TGTGCCAGCAGTTTAGAGGGAGGGACTCAGCCCCAGCATTTT	CASSLEGGTQPQHF
TRBJ2-7	15	TRBD1	TRBV6-5	NA	TGTGCCAGCGGGCCTCACGGGACAGGGGAAGGCGAGCAGTACTTC	CASGPHGTGEGEQYF